This TCR beta chain derives from a study of T cell changes during pregnancy in multiple sclerosis. Sequencing used immunoSEQ multiplex PCR; TCRdb keeps in-frame clones, though not all of them. This sample yields roughly 72,000 clones, of which roughly 92% are seen a single time; approximately 0.2% belongs to the top ten. The input for sequencing was CD4+ T cells from peripheral blood mononuclear cells, taken before pregnancy. The receptor comes from a female donor with multiple sclerosis, enrolled in a pregnancy study.

CDR3 nucleotides: TGTGCCAGCAGTAAACAGGGGTTAAACACCGGGGAGCTGTTTTTT. Protein product: CASSKQGLNTGELFF. J is TRBJ2-2 and V is TRBV9; TRBD1 aligns across 7 bases. Germline loops: CDR1 SGDLS, CDR2 YYNGEE. The CDR3 contains 15 residues. The ends lost 5 bases at V and 2 bases at J; junction bases unmatched: 6.